Listed below are T cell receptor beta chains from one sample, sequenced in a study of identical twins. TCRdb ran MiXCR on the 5' RACE reads and lists one entry per CDR3 protein. The table lists fewer than 550,000 distinct CDR3 sequences, 13% to 15% of them singletons, with roughly 0.43% in the top ten. The sample also formed part of further work on yellow fever vaccine responses in identical twins.

The sequenced material came from CD4+ T cells sorted from blood. All receptors derive from a woman between 18 and 29 years old in good health. CDR3s include the opening cysteine and the closing phenylalanine or tryptophan. D genes are given only for firm matches. Clone sizes are given selectively: once, few, many, or a class where the clone is expanded.

>TRBD1|TRBJ1-2|.|TRBV28
CASRKGQGYGYTF
TGTGCCAGCAGGAAGGGACAGGGGTATGGCTACACCTTC
>.|TRBJ2-1|.|TRBV20-1
CSARTDVSYNEQFF
TGCAGTGCTAGGACCGACGTTTCCTACAATGAGCAGTTCTTC
>TRBD2|TRBJ2-1|.|TRBV27
CASSRMGAGGFSGRYNEQFF
TGTGCCAGCAGTCGTATGGGAGCGGGAGGTTTCAGCGGGAGGTACAATGAGCAGTTCTTC
>.|TRBJ1-1|few|TRBV29-1
CSFQLGGNTEAFF
TGCAGCTTCCAGTTGGGGGGCAACACTGAAGCTTTCTTT
>TRBD2|TRBJ2-7|many|TRBV7-9
CASSFLAGGSYEQYF
TGTGCCAGCAGCTTTCTAGCGGGAGGTTCCTACGAGCAGTACTTC
>.|TRBJ2-7|few|TRBV3-1
CASSQPIGYSHEQYF
TGTGCCAGCAGCCAACCCATAGGTTATTCCCACGAGCAGTACTTC
>.|TRBJ2-5|.|TRBV9
CASSVGPSAETQYF
TGTGCCAGCAGCGTAGGGCCCAGCGCTGAGACCCAGTACTTC
>TRBD1|TRBJ1-5|.|TRBV7-2
CASSPRDSRDQPQHF
TGTGCCAGCAGCCCGCGGGACAGCCGAGATCAGCCCCAGCATTTT
>.|TRBJ2-2|few|TRBV7-6
CASSALSRGTGELFF
TGTGCCAGCAGCGCGCTAAGTCGGGGGACCGGGGAGCTGTTTTTT
>.|TRBJ2-3|few|TRBV28
CASSIRGPLTDTQYF
TGTGCCAGCAGTATCAGGGGTCCCCTCACAGATACGCAGTATTTT
>.|TRBJ2-3|few|TRBV28
CASRGVSDTQYF
TGTGCCAGCAGGGGGGTGTCAGATACGCAGTATTTT
>.|TRBJ1-2|few|TRBV6-5
CASSYGGFYGYTF
TGTGCCAGCAGTTACGGGGGTTTCTATGGCTACACCTTC
>TRBD2|TRBJ2-1|.|TRBV3-1
CASSQDPFAGGEQFF
TGTGCCAGCAGCCAGGACCCCTTTGCGGGGGGTGAGCAGTTCTTC
>TRBD2|TRBJ2-3|many|TRBV12-3/TRBV12-4
CASTTSASSTDTQYF
TGTGCCAGCACCACTAGCGCTTCTAGCACAGATACGCAGTATTTT
>TRBD2|TRBJ2-1|once|TRBV7-8
CASSSPTLADRGNEQFF
TGTGCCAGCAGCTCCCCCACACTAGCGGACCGCGGGAATGAGCAGTTCTTC
>.|TRBJ2-2|few|TRBV5-1
CASSKNGAGELFF
TGCGCCAGCAGCAAAAACGGGGCCGGGGAGCTGTTTTTT
>.|TRBJ2-2|.|TRBV5-1
CASSYRTDGELFF
TGCGCCAGCAGCTACCGGACAGACGGGGAGCTGTTTTTT
>.|TRBJ2-5|.|TRBV12-3/TRBV12-4
CASSLQGYETQYF
TGTGCCAGCAGTTTACAGGGTTACGAGACCCAGTACTTC
>.|TRBJ1-2|few|TRBV10-3
CAIRDNTAEAYGYTF
TGTGCCATCCGAGATAATACCGCCGAGGCCTATGGCTACACCTTC
>.|TRBJ2-4|.|TRBV29-1
CSVEPLGNIQYF
TGCAGCGTCGAACCTCTCGGAAACATTCAGTACTTC
>TRBD1|TRBJ1-2|.|TRBV12-3/TRBV12-4
CASSFLPGQGHGYTF
TGTGCCAGCAGTTTCCTCCCGGGACAGGGACATGGCTACACCTTC
>.|TRBJ2-3|.|TRBV6-5
CASSYRRGALDTQYF
TGTGCCAGCAGTTACAGACGGGGGGCCTTAGATACGCAGTATTTT
>TRBD2|TRBJ2-3|.|TRBV9
CASSVGGGSTDTQYF
TGTGCCAGCAGCGTCGGCGGGGGGAGCACAGATACGCAGTATTTT
>.|TRBJ1-1|.|TRBV5-5
CASSRGGAGDTEAFF
TGTGCCAGCAGCCGTGGTGGGGCAGGGGACACTGAAGCTTTCTTT
>.|TRBJ1-2|.|TRBV4-1
CASSQDRAGLRGYTF
TGCGCCAGCAGCCAAGATCGTGCAGGGCTGCGAGGCTACACCTTC
>TRBD2|TRBJ2-1|few|TRBV12-3/TRBV12-4
CASRPRTSGIYNEQFF
TGTGCCAGCAGACCCCGGACTAGCGGGATCTACAATGAGCAGTTCTTC
>.|TRBJ1-3|many|TRBV12-3/TRBV12-4
CASRPQGAGNTIYF
TGTGCCAGCAGACCCCAGGGTGCTGGAAACACCATATATTTT
>TRBD1|TRBJ1-1|.|TRBV5-1
CASSLSGTGRPTEAFF
TGCGCCAGCAGTTTATCCGGGACAGGGAGACCCACTGAAGCTTTCTTT
>.|TRBJ1-3|.|TRBV10-3
CAIRTVDSGNTIYF
TGTGCCATCAGGACCGTAGACTCTGGAAACACCATATATTTT
>.|TRBJ2-3|few|TRBV12-3/TRBV12-4
CASAAGPGGQDTQYF
TGTGCCAGCGCCGCCGGGCCGGGGGGCCAAGATACGCAGTATTTT
>TRBD2|TRBJ2-3|few|TRBV9
CASSASGGSTDTQYF
TGTGCCAGCAGCGCCAGCGGGGGGAGCACAGATACGCAGTATTTT
>.|TRBJ2-3|.|TRBV18
CASSPLGTDTQYF
TGTGCCAGCTCACCACTAGGCACAGATACGCAGTATTTT
>.|TRBJ2-5|.|TRBV29-1
CSVADWQGIMKTQYF
TGCAGCGTTGCTGACTGGCAGGGGATTATGAAGACCCAGTACTTC
>.|TRBJ1-1|.|TRBV2
CASGQRIGAFF
TGTGCCAGCGGGCAACGTATTGGAGCTTTCTTT
>TRBD1|TRBJ2-7|few|TRBV12-3/TRBV12-4
CASSTEQGARSYEQYF
TGTGCCAGCAGTACCGAACAGGGGGCGCGGAGCTACGAGCAGTACTTC
>.|TRBJ2-2|.|TRBV3-1
CASSQFRNSGELFF
TGTGCCAGCAGCCAATTTAGGAATTCCGGGGAGCTGTTTTTT
>TRBD1|TRBJ1-4|.|TRBV7-8
CASSLDRGQGSEKLFF
TGTGCCAGCAGCTTAGATCGGGGACAGGGCAGTGAAAAACTGTTTTTT
>TRBD2|TRBJ2-2|.|TRBV9
CASSGSLGLAGLNTGELFF
TGTGCCAGCAGCGGTAGCCTGGGACTAGCGGGACTGAACACCGGGGAGCTGTTTTTT
>.|TRBJ2-3|.|TRBV12-3/TRBV12-4
CASSLEVAAGSTDTQYF
TGTGCCAGCAGTTTAGAGGTAGCGGCGGGGAGCACAGATACGCAGTATTTT
>TRBD2|TRBJ2-3|.|TRBV2
CASSESPGGVDTQYF
TGTGCCAGCAGTGAATCCCCGGGAGGGGTGGATACGCAGTATTTT